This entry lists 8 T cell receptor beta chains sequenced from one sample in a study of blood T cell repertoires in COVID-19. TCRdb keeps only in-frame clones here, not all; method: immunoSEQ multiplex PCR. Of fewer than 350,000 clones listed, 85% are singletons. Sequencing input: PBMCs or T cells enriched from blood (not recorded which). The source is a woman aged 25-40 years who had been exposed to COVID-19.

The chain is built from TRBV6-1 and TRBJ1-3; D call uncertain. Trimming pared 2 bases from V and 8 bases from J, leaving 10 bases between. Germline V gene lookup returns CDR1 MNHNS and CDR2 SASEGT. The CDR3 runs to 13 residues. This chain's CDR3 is CASSERQGDTIYF. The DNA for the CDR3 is TGTGCCAGCAGTGAACGGCAAGGAGACACCATATATTTT.

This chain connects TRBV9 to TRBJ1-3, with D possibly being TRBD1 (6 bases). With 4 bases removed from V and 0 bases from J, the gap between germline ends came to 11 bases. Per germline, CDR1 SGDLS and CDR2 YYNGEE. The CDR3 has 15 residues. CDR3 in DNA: TGTGCCAGCAGCTCCGGACAGTACTCTGGAAACACCATATATTTT. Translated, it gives CASSSGQYSGNTIYF. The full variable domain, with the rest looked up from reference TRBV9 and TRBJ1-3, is DSGVTQTPKHLITATGQRVTLRCSPRSGDLSVYWYQQSLDQGLQFLIQYYNGEERAKGNILERFSAQQFPDLHSELNLSSLELGDSALYFCASSSGQYSGNTIYFGEGSWLTVV.

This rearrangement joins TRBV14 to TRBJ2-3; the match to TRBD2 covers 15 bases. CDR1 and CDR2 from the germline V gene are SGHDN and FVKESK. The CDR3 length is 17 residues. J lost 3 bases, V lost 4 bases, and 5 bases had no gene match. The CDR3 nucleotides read TGTGCCAGCAGCCTAGGACTAGCGGGAGGGCCAACAGATACGCAGTATTTT. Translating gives CASSLGLAGGPTDTQYF.

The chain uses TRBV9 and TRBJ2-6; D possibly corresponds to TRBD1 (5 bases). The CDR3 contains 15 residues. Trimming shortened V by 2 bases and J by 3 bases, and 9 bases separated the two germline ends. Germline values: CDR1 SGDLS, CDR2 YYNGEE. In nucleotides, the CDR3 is TGTGCCAGCAGCGTTGACAGCCGTGGGGCCAACGTCCTGACTTTC. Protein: CASSVDSRGANVLTF.

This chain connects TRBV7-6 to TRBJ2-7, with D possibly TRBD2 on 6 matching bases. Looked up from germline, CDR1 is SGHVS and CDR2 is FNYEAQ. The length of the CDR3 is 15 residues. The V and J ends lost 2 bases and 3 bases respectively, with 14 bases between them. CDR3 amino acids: CASSLRAGPNYEQYF. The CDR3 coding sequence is TGTGCCAGCAGCTTACGGGCGGGGCCGAACTACGAGCAGTACTTC.

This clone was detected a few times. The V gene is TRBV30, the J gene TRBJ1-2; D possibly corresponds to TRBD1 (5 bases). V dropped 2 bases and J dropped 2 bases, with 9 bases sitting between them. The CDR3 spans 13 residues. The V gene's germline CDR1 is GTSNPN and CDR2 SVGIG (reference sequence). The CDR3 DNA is TGTGCCTGGAGTTTCCGGGGGAACTATGGCTACACCTTC. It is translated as CAWSFRGNYGYTF.

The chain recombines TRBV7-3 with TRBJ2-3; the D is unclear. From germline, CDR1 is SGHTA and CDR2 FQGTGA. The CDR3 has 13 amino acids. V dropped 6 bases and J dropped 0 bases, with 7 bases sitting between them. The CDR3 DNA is TGTGCCAGCAGACAAGTTAGCACAGATACGCAGTATTTT. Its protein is CASRQVSTDTQYF.

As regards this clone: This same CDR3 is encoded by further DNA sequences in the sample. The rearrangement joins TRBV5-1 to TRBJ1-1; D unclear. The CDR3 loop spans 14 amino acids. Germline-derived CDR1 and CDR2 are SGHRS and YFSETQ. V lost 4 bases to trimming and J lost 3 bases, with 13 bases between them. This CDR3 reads CASSPTGTYTEAFF. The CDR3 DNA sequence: TGCGCCAGCAGCCCCACGGGAACTTACACTGAAGCTTTCTTT.